These 17 T cell receptor beta chains originate from one sample sequenced in a study of spatial heterogeneity in lung cancer. TCRdb fed the 5' RACE reads into MiXCR, producing one record per CDR3 protein. The repertoire holds 50,000 to 75,000 distinct CDR3 sequences, with roughly 6.6% as singletons. Time point specified: sample taken at primary tumor resection. The specimen comprised PBMCs, sampled at surgery. All receptors come from a female donor with early-stage non-small cell lung cancer.

This clonotype was seen at least ten times. This chain links TRBV5-4 with TRBJ2-2; D not resolved. Germline CDR1 SGHNT, CDR2 YYREEE (reference sequence). V lost 2 bases to trimming and J lost 1 base, with 15 bases between them. The CDR3 has 17 residues. CDR3 amino acids: CASSFQINSLNTGELFF. As DNA, the CDR3 is TGTGCCAGCAGCTTCCAGATAAACAGTTTGAACACCGGGGAGCTGTTTTTT. The full variable domain, with the rest looked up from reference TRBV5-4 and TRBJ2-2, is ETGVTQSPTHLIKTRGQQVTLRCSSQSGHNTVSWYQQALGQGPQFIFQYYREEENGRGNFPPRFSGLQFPNYSSELNVNALELDDSALYLCASSFQINSLNTGELFFGEGSRLTVL.

This clonotype was recorded many times. The rearrangement joins TRBV20-1 to TRBJ2-7; D call uncertain. This CDR3 is built from 12 residues. Germline CDR1 reads DFQATT; CDR2 reads SNEGSKA (reference sequence). The DNA of the CDR3 is TGCAGTGCTAGAGTCCCTCCGGGTGAATTGGTCGTC. As protein: CSARVPPGELVV.

This clonotype was detected only a few times. The chain is built from TRBV27 and TRBJ1-1; D gene uncertain. V lost 5 bases and J lost 5, with 12 bases in between. Germline V lookup: CDR1 MNHEY, CDR2 SMNVEV (reference sequence). The CDR3 has 13 residues. The CDR3 DNA sequence: TGTGCCAGCAGTCCTGGTTGGAGGACTGAAGCTTTCTTT. This sequence encodes CASSPGWRTEAFF.

The CDR3 region has the DNA TGTGCCAGTAGCCTAACACCACTCGGACAACTGGATGGCTACACCTTC. It yields the protein CASSLTPLGQLDGYTF. This chain connects TRBV19 to TRBJ1-2, with a tentative D call TRBD1 (5 bases). The CDR3 consists of 16 residues. Germline values: CDR1 LNHDA, CDR2 SQIVND (reference sequence). V was pared by 6 bases and J by 6 bases, with 23 bases between. Filled out from reference TRBV19 and TRBJ1-2, the complete variable domain reads DGGITQSPKYLFRKEGQNVTLSCEQNLNHDAMYWYRQDPGQGLRLIYYSQIVNDFQKGDIAEGYSVSREKKESFPLTVTSAQKNPTAFYLCASSLTPLGQLDGYTFGSGTRLTVV.

This clonotype was observed at least ten times. A junction end diverges from the germline sequence, so it may reflect a read error. CDR3 sequence reads: CSVEGIGVF. The DNA of the CDR3 is TGCAGCGTTGAAGGGATCGGGGTCTTC. The rearrangement uses TRBV29-1 and TRBJ2-1; D possibly corresponds to TRBD2 (5 bases). This CDR3 is built from 9 residues. Germline V gives CDR1 SQVTM, CDR2 ANQGSEA.

This clonotype was observed many times. The chain joins TRBV7-9 to TRBJ2-2; D is perhaps TRBD1 (5 bases). V was shortened by 3 bases and J by 3 bases, with 8 bases between the two germline ends. The CDR3 sequence is 14 residues long. Looked up from germline, CDR1 is SEHNR and CDR2 is FQNEAQ (reference sequence). CDR3 amino acids: CASSFGRDTGELFF. The DNA of the CDR3 is TGTGCCAGCAGCTTTGGCAGGGACACCGGGGAGCTGTTTTTT.

There are many counts of this clonotype. V and J are TRBV6-5 and TRBJ2-5, with 7 bases identical to TRBD1. This CDR3 region has 14 residues. The ends lost 6 bases at V and 2 bases at J; junction bases unmatched: 6. Looked up from germline, CDR1 is MNHEY and CDR2 is SVGAGI. The CDR3 region is CASRSPGQQETQYF. The DNA of the CDR3 is TGTGCCAGCAGATCGCCGGGACAGCAAGAGACCCAGTACTTC.

V gene TRBV5-6 combines with J gene TRBJ2-7; TRBD2 might be the D (5 bases). CDR1 SGHDT and CDR2 YYEEEE come from the germline V gene. CDR3 length: 11 amino acids. Trimming removed 3 bases at V and 10 bases at J, with 11 bases between. Written as DNA, the CDR3 is TGTGCCAGCAGCTCGATTCGGGAACAGTACTTC. Its protein product is CASSSIREQYF.

This clonotype was observed a few times. The chain recombines TRBV5-1 with TRBJ1-4, with D unresolved. The V gene lost 0 bases and the J gene lost 7 bases, with 7 bases spanning the gap. This CDR3 is built from 13 residues. In germline, CDR1 is SGHRS, CDR2 YFSETQ. The CDR3 here is CASSLVSREKLFF. CDR3 bases: TGCGCCAGCAGCTTGGTCTCACGTGAAAAACTGTTTTTT.

The sample holds a few counts of this clonotype. The DNA of the CDR3 is TGTGCCAGCAGTCGACAGGATGGAGTTCAGCCCCAGCATTTT. This codes for CASSRQDGVQPQHF. This chain uses TRBV28 with TRBJ1-5; tentatively, D is TRBD1 (6 bases). CDR3 length: 14 residues. Trimming shortened V by 5 bases and J by 6 bases, and 14 bases separated the two germline ends. Looked up from germline, CDR1 is MDHEN and CDR2 is SYDVKM.

This clonotype was seen repeatedly, ten times or more. The V and J genes are TRBV10-2 and TRBJ1-5; TRBD1 is a possible D gene (5 bases). The CDR3 is made up of 14 amino acids. The germline CDR1 and CDR2 sequences are WSHSY and SAAADI. V lost 8 bases, J lost 5 bases, and 16 bases lay in between. DNA for the CDR3: TGCGCCAGCGGGGATTCCAGGGATTATCAGCCCCAGCATTTT. This sequence encodes CASGDSRDYQPQHF.

The rearrangement uses TRBV4-1 and TRBJ2-1; the D gene is possibly TRBD2 (5 bases). Germline assignment: CDR1 MGHRA and CDR2 YSYEKL. With 1 base removed from V and 4 bases from J, the gap between germline ends came to 5 bases. The CDR3 loop spans 13 amino acids. The CDR3 loop is CASSQGGYNEQFF. Here the CDR3 DNA reads TGCGCCAGCAGCCAAGGCGGGTACAATGAGCAGTTCTTC.

This clonotype showed up many times. This rearrangement joins TRBV28 to TRBJ1-5; no clear D. Trimming took off 3 bases at V and 1 base at J, with 10 bases between the two ends. The CDR3 runs to 15 residues. The germline CDR1 and CDR2 sequences are MDHEN and SYDVKM. This CDR3 is CASSFPSGSNQPQHF. DNA for the CDR3: TGTGCCAGCAGTTTCCCTTCTGGGAGCAATCAGCCCCAGCATTTT.

As for this clonotype: A much larger clonotype is one base distant, so this may be a read error. The chain is built from TRBV28 and TRBJ2-5, with TRBD2 matching over 9 bases. The CDR3 has 12 residues. Per the germline V gene, CDR1 is MDHEN and CDR2 is SYDVKM. This chain's CDR3 is CASGSGGESQYF. CDR3 in DNA: TGTGCCAGCGGTAGCGGGGGAGAGTCCCAGTACTTC.

By frequency in the sample, this clonotype is medium-sized. V gene TRBV18 combines with J gene TRBJ2-5, with 8 bases lining up with TRBD2. Germline V gives CDR1 KGHSH, CDR2 LQKENI. This CDR3 has 15 amino acids. The ends lost 3 bases at V and 9 bases at J; junction bases unmatched: 12. The CDR3 loop reads CASSPTTGLGGAQYF. CDR3 bases: TGTGCCAGCTCACCTACAACAGGGCTCGGGGGGGCCCAGTACTTC. The full variable domain, rest sourced from reference TRBV18 and TRBJ2-5, is NAGVMQNPRHLVRRRGQEARLRCSPMKGHSHVYWYRQLPEEGLKFMVYLQKENIIDESGMPKERFSAEFPKEGPSILRIQQVVRGDSAAYFCASSPTTGLGGAQYFGPGTRLLVL.

CDR3 sequence (DNA): TGTGCCAGCAGCTACGGTGGGTACAATGAGCAGTTCTTC. Protein sequence: CASSYGGYNEQFF. The rearrangement links TRBV7-9 to TRBJ2-1, with D unclear. The CDR3 is 13 residues long. Germline-derived CDR1 and CDR2 are SEHNR and FQNEAQ (reference sequence). V lost 4 bases to trimming and J lost 4 bases, with 8 bases between them. The full variable domain, its missing parts supplied by reference TRBV7-9 and TRBJ2-1, is DTGVSQNPRHKITKRGQNVTFRCDPISEHNRLYWYRQTLGQGPEFLTYFQNEAQLEKSRLLSDRFSAERPKGSFSTLEIQRTEQGDSAMYLCASSYGGYNEQFFGPGTRLTVL.

The genes are TRBV29-1 and TRBJ2-1; D gene uncertain. Per the germline V gene, CDR1 is SQVTM and CDR2 is ANQGSEA. CDR3 length: 10 amino acids. The V end lost 8 bases, the J end lost 7 bases, and 9 bases lay between the germline ends. The CDR3 loop is CSCKRNEQFF. CDR3 nucleotides: TGCAGCTGCAAGAGAAATGAGCAGTTCTTC.